This TCR beta chain emerged from a study of blood T cell repertoires in COVID-19. Per the original data handling: Amplified reference gene primers provided the basis for estimating nucleated cell counts. Profiled with immunoSEQ multiplex PCR; TCRdb holds only in-frame clones, not every one. The V and J calls and the clone size are those of that table, but D and trimming were determined from the DNA. Of around 130,000 clones listed, about 83% are singletons. Sequencing was performed on peripheral blood. The receptor comes from a man aged 35 to 55 with active or convalescent COVID-19.

The CDR3 region has the DNA TGTGCCAGCAGCTTCGGCGGGGGTTTCACAGATACGCAGTATTTT. It encodes CASSFGGGFTDTQYF. This sequence joins TRBV5-6 and TRBJ2-3; 7 nucleotides match TRBD2. The germline V gene encodes CDR1 SGHDT and CDR2 YYEEEE. V lost 2 bases to trimming and J lost 2 bases; unmatched junction nucleotides: 5. The CDR3 extends over 15 amino acids.